These T cell receptor beta chains were read from a single sample in a study of T cell changes during pregnancy in multiple sclerosis. Libraries were prepared by immunoSEQ multiplex PCR; TCRdb keeps only in-frame clonotypes and omits some of them. The repertoire holds tens of thousands of clones, roughly 91% seen once, with 0.5% in the top ten. This specimen consisted of CD4+ T cells from peripheral blood mononuclear cells, obtained in the third trimester of pregnancy. These receptor sequences come from a female donor with multiple sclerosis, enrolled in a pregnancy study. CDR3s include the opening cysteine and the closing phenylalanine or tryptophan. Each record gives: clone size, D gene, J gene, CDR3 length, V gene, CDR3 DNA, CDR3 protein. The D gene is left open where the match is weak. The size field is filled for only some rows; it gives once, few, many or a size class.

clone_size: .
d_call: .
j_call: TRBJ2-3
cdr3_length: 16
v_call: TRBV5-4
cdr3_nt: TGTGCCAGCAGCTTGCCCGTGGGGGCAGAAACAGATACGCAGTATTTT
cdr3_aa: CASSLPVGAETDTQYF

clone_size: .
d_call: .
j_call: TRBJ2-1
cdr3_length: 17
v_call: TRBV4-2
cdr3_nt: TGTGCCAGCAGCCATCTATTAAGGGGTCCTACCAAGAATGAGCAGTTCTTC
cdr3_aa: CASSHLLRGPTKNEQFF

clone_size: once
d_call: TRBD2
j_call: TRBJ2-3
cdr3_length: 17
v_call: TRBV9
cdr3_nt: TGTGCCAGCAGCGTAGCCCGCTTAGCGGGGGGGGCAGATACGCAGTATTTT
cdr3_aa: CASSVARLAGGADTQYF

clone_size: .
d_call: TRBD2
j_call: TRBJ2-3
cdr3_length: 16
v_call: TRBV9
cdr3_nt: TGTGCCAGCAGCGTAGCCGCAGGGAGGGGCACAGATACGCAGTATTTT
cdr3_aa: CASSVAAGRGTDTQYF

clone_size: .
d_call: .
j_call: TRBJ2-5
cdr3_length: 16
v_call: TRBV7-8
cdr3_nt: TGTGCCAGCAGCCCTAGCCGGTTCACCCCCCAAGAGACCCAGTACTTC
cdr3_aa: CASSPSRFTPQETQYF

clone_size: .
d_call: .
j_call: TRBJ2-4
cdr3_length: 14
v_call: TRBV5-5
cdr3_nt: TGTGCCAGCAGCTCCCCTTCAAGTGGAGACATTCAGTACTTC
cdr3_aa: CASSSPSSGDIQYF

clone_size: .
d_call: TRBD2
j_call: TRBJ2-1
cdr3_length: 13
v_call: TRBV7-9
cdr3_nt: TGTGCCAGCAGCAGAAGCGGGGGGAATGAGCAGTTCTTC
cdr3_aa: CASSRSGGNEQFF

clone_size: few
d_call: .
j_call: TRBJ1-1
cdr3_length: 14
v_call: TRBV6-5
cdr3_nt: TGTGCCAGCAAGCACAGGGTGGAGAACACTGAAGCTTTCTTT
cdr3_aa: CASKHRVENTEAFF

clone_size: .
d_call: TRBD2
j_call: TRBJ2-1
cdr3_length: 17
v_call: TRBV4-2
cdr3_nt: TGTGCCAGCAGCCAAGGGTCCCGGATAGCGGGGGGTAATGAGCAGTTCTTC
cdr3_aa: CASSQGSRIAGGNEQFF

clone_size: .
d_call: TRBD1
j_call: TRBJ2-5
cdr3_length: 16
v_call: TRBV4-2
cdr3_nt: TGTGCCAGCAGCCAAGGCGGGACAGGGGGGGGAGAGACCCAGTACTTC
cdr3_aa: CASSQGGTGGGETQYF

clone_size: few
d_call: TRBD1
j_call: TRBJ1-6
cdr3_length: 14
v_call: TRBV6-1
cdr3_nt: TGTGCCAGCAGTTCGGCCCCCAGGGGGTCACCCCTCCACTTT
cdr3_aa: CASSSAPRGSPLHF

clone_size: .
d_call: TRBD1
j_call: TRBJ1-5
cdr3_length: 16
v_call: TRBV4-1
cdr3_nt: TGCGCCAGCAGCCAACCGGGACAGGGGGTCAATCAGCCCCAGCATTTT
cdr3_aa: CASSQPGQGVNQPQHF

clone_size: .
d_call: TRBD1
j_call: TRBJ1-4
cdr3_length: 15
v_call: TRBV6-5
cdr3_nt: TGTGCCAGCAGTCCCCAGGGGGCTGGAAATGAAAAACTGTTTTTT
cdr3_aa: CASSPQGAGNEKLFF

clone_size: few
d_call: .
j_call: TRBJ1-1
cdr3_length: 13
v_call: TRBV19
cdr3_nt: TGTGCCAGTAGCTTGACAGGCGACACTGAAGCTTTCTTT
cdr3_aa: CASSLTGDTEAFF

clone_size: once
d_call: .
j_call: TRBJ2-1
cdr3_length: 13
v_call: TRBV9
cdr3_nt: TGTGCCAGCAGCGTAGTAGAGGGCTATGAGCAGTTCTTC
cdr3_aa: CASSVVEGYEQFF

clone_size: .
d_call: TRBD2
j_call: TRBJ2-5
cdr3_length: 15
v_call: TRBV7-9
cdr3_nt: TGTGCCAGCAGCTCCCCCGGGACTACGCAAGAGACCCAGTACTTC
cdr3_aa: CASSSPGTTQETQYF

clone_size: .
d_call: .
j_call: TRBJ2-3
cdr3_length: 13
v_call: TRBV29-1
cdr3_nt: TGCAGCACTGGACAGAAACTCACAGATACGCAGTATTTT
cdr3_aa: CSTGQKLTDTQYF

clone_size: .
d_call: TRBD1
j_call: TRBJ2-1
cdr3_length: 16
v_call: TRBV27
cdr3_nt: TGTGCCAGCAGCTTTAGATACAGGGGGAAGAACAATGAGCAGTTCTTC
cdr3_aa: CASSFRYRGKNNEQFF

clone_size: .
d_call: .
j_call: TRBJ2-2
cdr3_length: 14
v_call: TRBV9
cdr3_nt: TGTGCCAGCAGCGTAGCTGGGGGCGGCGGGGAGCTGTTTTTT
cdr3_aa: CASSVAGGGGELFF

clone_size: .
d_call: .
j_call: TRBJ2-1
cdr3_length: 15
v_call: TRBV6-1
cdr3_nt: TGTGCCAGCACTTTTTTGAACACGTTATACAATGAGCAGTTCTTC
cdr3_aa: CASTFLNTLYNEQFF

clone_size: .
d_call: .
j_call: TRBJ2-3
cdr3_length: 14
v_call: TRBV6-1
cdr3_nt: TGTGCCAGCAGTGTCGGTAGCTACACAGATACGCAGTATTTT
cdr3_aa: CASSVGSYTDTQYF

clone_size: .
d_call: TRBD2
j_call: TRBJ2-3
cdr3_length: 17
v_call: TRBV18
cdr3_nt: TGTGCCAGCTCACCAATCCCTAGCGGGGGGCGGACAGATACGCAGTATTTT
cdr3_aa: CASSPIPSGGRTDTQYF

clone_size: .
d_call: .
j_call: TRBJ1-2
cdr3_length: 13
v_call: TRBV19
cdr3_nt: TGTGCCAGTAGTTCGGCCGGGGTGAGTGGCTACACCTTC
cdr3_aa: CASSSAGVSGYTF

clone_size: .
d_call: .
j_call: TRBJ2-1
cdr3_length: 11
v_call: TRBV20-1
cdr3_nt: TGCAGTGCTAGTAGGGGGAATGAGCAGTTCTTC
cdr3_aa: CSASRGNEQFF

clone_size: .
d_call: TRBD2
j_call: TRBJ2-5
cdr3_length: 15
v_call: TRBV12-5
cdr3_nt: TGTGCTAGTGGTCGGAGCGGGGGCCACCAAGAGACCCAGTACTTC
cdr3_aa: CASGRSGGHQETQYF

clone_size: .
d_call: .
j_call: TRBJ2-7
cdr3_length: 14
v_call: TRBV10-2
cdr3_nt: TGCGCCAGCAGTGAGCAGGCACGGTCCTACGAGCAGTACTTC
cdr3_aa: CASSEQARSYEQYF

clone_size: .
d_call: TRBD2
j_call: TRBJ2-1
cdr3_length: 15
v_call: TRBV5-1
cdr3_nt: TGCGCCAGCAGCTTTCGGCGGGGGGGCAGGAATGAGCAGTTCTTC
cdr3_aa: CASSFRRGGRNEQFF

clone_size: .
d_call: TRBD1
j_call: TRBJ2-7
cdr3_length: 14
v_call: TRBV18
cdr3_nt: TGTGCCAGCTCACCGGACAGGCGGATCGTCGAGCAGTACTTC
cdr3_aa: CASSPDRRIVEQYF

clone_size: .
d_call: TRBD2
j_call: TRBJ2-4
cdr3_length: 15
v_call: TRBV18
cdr3_nt: TGTGCCAGCTCACCCCGGGAGGCGGGAAAAAACATTCAGTACTTC
cdr3_aa: CASSPREAGKNIQYF

clone_size: .
d_call: .
j_call: TRBJ1-1
cdr3_length: 13
v_call: TRBV29-1
cdr3_nt: TGCAGCGTTGAATCCCTCGGCGGAACTGAAGCTTTCTTT
cdr3_aa: CSVESLGGTEAFF

clone_size: .
d_call: .
j_call: TRBJ2-5
cdr3_length: 17
v_call: TRBV27
cdr3_nt: TGTGCCAGCAGTCTTGAATTGGGTAGAGGGCTAGAAGAGACCCAGTACTTC
cdr3_aa: CASSLELGRGLEETQYF

clone_size: .
d_call: .
j_call: TRBJ1-2
cdr3_length: 15
v_call: TRBV5-5
cdr3_nt: TGTGCCAGCAGCAGTCAAAGCACAGGCCACTATGGCTACACCTTC
cdr3_aa: CASSSQSTGHYGYTF

clone_size: .
d_call: .
j_call: TRBJ2-3
cdr3_length: 13
v_call: TRBV5-1
cdr3_nt: TGCGCCAGCAGCCCGGTTTCTAGCGATACGCAGTATTTT
cdr3_aa: CASSPVSSDTQYF